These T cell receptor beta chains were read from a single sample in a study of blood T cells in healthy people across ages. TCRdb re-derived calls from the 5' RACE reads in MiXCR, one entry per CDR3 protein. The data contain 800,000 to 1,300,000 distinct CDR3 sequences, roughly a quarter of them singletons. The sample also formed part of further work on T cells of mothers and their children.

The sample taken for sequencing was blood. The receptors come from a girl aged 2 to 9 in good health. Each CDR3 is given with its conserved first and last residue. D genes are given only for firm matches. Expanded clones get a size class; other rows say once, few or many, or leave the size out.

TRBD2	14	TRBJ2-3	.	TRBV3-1	CASSLASGSDTQYF	TGTGCCAGCAGCCTAGCTAGCGGAAGCGATACGCAGTATTTT
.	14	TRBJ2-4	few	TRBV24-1	CATEGGGAKNIQYF	TGTGCCACCGAGGGTGGAGGAGCCAAAAACATTCAGTACTTC
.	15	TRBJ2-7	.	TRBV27	CASSLSGLSVDEQYF	TGTGCCAGCAGTTTATCTGGCCTCTCCGTGGACGAGCAGTACTTC
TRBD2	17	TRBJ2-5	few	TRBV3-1	CASSRTSEVSWWETQYF	TGTGCCAGCAGCCGGACTAGCGAGGTCTCTTGGTGGGAGACCCAGTACTTC
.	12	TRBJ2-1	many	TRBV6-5	CASSYGSNEQFF	TGTGCCAGCAGTTACGGGAGCAATGAGCAGTTCTTC
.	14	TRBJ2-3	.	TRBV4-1	CASSQRQVTDTQYF	TGCGCCAGCAGCCAAAGACAGGTCACAGATACGCAGTATTTT
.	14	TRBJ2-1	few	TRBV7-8	CASSRSRNRNEQFF	TGTGCCAGCAGCCGATCCCGCAATAGGAATGAGCAGTTCTTC
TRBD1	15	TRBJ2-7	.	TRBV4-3	CASSQDPGQDYEQYF	TGCGCCAGCAGCCAAGATCCTGGACAGGACTACGAGCAGTACTTC
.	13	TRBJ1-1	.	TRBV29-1	CSVSWGGDTEAFF	TGCAGCGTTAGCTGGGGCGGGGACACTGAAGCTTTCTTT
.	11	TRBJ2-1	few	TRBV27	CASSYSFEQFF	TGTGCCAGCAGCTACAGTTTTGAGCAGTTCTTC
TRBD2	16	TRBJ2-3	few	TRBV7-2	CASSLVAGGTTDTQYF	TGTGCCAGCAGCTTAGTAGCGGGGGGGACCACAGATACGCAGTATTTT
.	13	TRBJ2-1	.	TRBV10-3	CAISETVGATQFF	TGTGCCATCAGTGAGACCGTCGGAGCGACGCAGTTCTTC
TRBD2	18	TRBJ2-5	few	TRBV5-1	CASSSRRGSGGPGETQYF	TGCGCCAGCAGCTCCCGGAGGGGTTCGGGGGGGCCAGGAGAGACCCAGTACTTC
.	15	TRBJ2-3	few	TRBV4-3	CASSQSRLRTDTQYF	TGCGCCAGCAGTCAATCTCGCCTCCGCACAGATACGCAGTATTTT
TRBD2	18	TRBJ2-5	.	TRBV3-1	CASSQESMSLAEQETQYF	TGTGCCAGCAGCCAAGAGTCTATGTCGCTAGCGGAGCAAGAGACCCAGTACTTC
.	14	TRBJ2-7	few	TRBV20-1	CSALTGDYSYEQYF	TGCAGTGCTTTAACAGGGGACTACTCCTACGAGCAGTACTTC
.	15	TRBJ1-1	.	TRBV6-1	CASSEAIGRIAEAFF	TGTGCCAGCAGTGAAGCTATTGGCAGAATCGCTGAAGCTTTCTTT
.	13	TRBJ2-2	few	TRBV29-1	CSVLDGNTGELFF	TGCAGCGTCCTCGACGGGAACACCGGGGAGCTGTTTTTT
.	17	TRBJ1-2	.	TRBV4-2	CASSQDVRGRANYGYTF	TGTGCCAGCAGCCAAGATGTGCGGGGCCGAGCTAACTATGGCTACACCTTC
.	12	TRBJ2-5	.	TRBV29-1	CSVGKGEETQYF	TGCAGCGTTGGTAAAGGGGAGGAGACCCAGTACTTC
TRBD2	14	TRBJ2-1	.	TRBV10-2	CASSRGLVPNEQFF	TGCGCCAGCAGCAGAGGACTAGTACCCAATGAGCAGTTCTTC
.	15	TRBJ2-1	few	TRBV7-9	CASSLEPLSYNEQFF	TGTGCCAGCAGCTTAGAACCCCTCTCCTACAATGAGCAGTTCTTC
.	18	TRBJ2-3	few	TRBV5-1	CASSLELLGRRAVDTQYF	TGCGCCAGCAGCTTGGAACTTCTGGGACGTCGGGCAGTGGATACGCAGTATTTT
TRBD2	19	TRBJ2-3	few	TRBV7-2	CASSFNLASGLLSTDTQYF	TGTGCCAGCAGCTTTAACCTGGCTAGCGGCTTACTTAGCACAGATACGCAGTATTTT
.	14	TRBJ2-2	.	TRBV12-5	CASGRDGDPGELFF	TGTGCTAGTGGCCGGGACGGGGACCCCGGGGAGCTGTTTTTT
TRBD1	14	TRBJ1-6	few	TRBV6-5	CASRGTGANSPLHF	TGTGCCAGCAGGGGGACAGGGGCTAATTCACCCCTCCACTTT
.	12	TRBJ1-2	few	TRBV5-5	CASSLDGFGYTF	TGTGCCAGCAGCTTGGACGGGTTTGGCTACACCTTC
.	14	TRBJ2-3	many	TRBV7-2	CASSLVTSTDTQYF	TGTGCCAGCAGCTTAGTCACCAGCACAGATACGCAGTATTTT
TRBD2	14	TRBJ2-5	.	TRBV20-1	CSARGEAGVETQYF	TGCAGTGCTAGAGGTGAAGCGGGAGTGGAGACCCAGTACTTC
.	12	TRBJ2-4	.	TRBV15	CATSRQKNIQYF	TGTGCCACCAGCAGACAAAAAAACATTCAGTACTTC
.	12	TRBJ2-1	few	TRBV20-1	CSARGLSLNQFF	TGCAGTGCTAGAGGACTCAGCCTCAACCAGTTCTTC
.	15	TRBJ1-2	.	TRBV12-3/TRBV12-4	CASSLWGFGDYGYTF	TGTGCCAGCAGTTTATGGGGTTTTGGAGACTATGGCTACACCTTC
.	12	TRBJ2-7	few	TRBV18	CASSPRLLEQYF	TGTGCCAGCTCACCCCGACTCCTGGAGCAGTACTTC
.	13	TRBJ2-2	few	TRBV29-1	CSVRRGNTGELFF	TGCAGCGTTAGAAGGGGGAACACCGGGGAGCTGTTTTTT
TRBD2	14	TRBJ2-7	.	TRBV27	CASSPRGGVWEQYF	TGTGCCAGCAGTCCCCGGGGAGGGGTTTGGGAGCAGTACTTC
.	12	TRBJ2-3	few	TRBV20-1	CSPLEGVDTQYF	TGCAGTCCACTAGAGGGGGTCGATACGCAGTATTTT
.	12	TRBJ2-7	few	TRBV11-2	CASSHGPYEQYF	TGTGCCAGCAGCCATGGGCCCTACGAGCAGTACTTC
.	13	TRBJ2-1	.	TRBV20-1	CSASGSNYNEQFF	TGCAGTGCTTCCGGGTCCAACTACAATGAGCAGTTCTTC
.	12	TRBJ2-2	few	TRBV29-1	CSVPVNTGELFF	TGCAGCGTTCCAGTGAACACCGGGGAGCTGTTTTTT
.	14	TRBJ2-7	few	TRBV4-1	CASSQIGGSYEQYF	TGCGCCAGCAGCCAAATTGGGGGCTCCTACGAGCAGTACTTC
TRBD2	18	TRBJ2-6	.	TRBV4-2	CASSPTSGGHSGANVLTF	TGTGCCAGCAGCCCGACTAGCGGGGGCCACTCTGGGGCCAACGTCCTGACTTTC
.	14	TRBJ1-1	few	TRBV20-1	CSAPPTKLNTEAFF	TGCAGTGCTCCACCCACTAAATTGAACACTGAAGCTTTCTTT
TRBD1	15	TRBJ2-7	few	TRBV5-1	CASSPLRDRGGEQYF	TGCGCCAGCAGCCCCCTCCGGGACAGGGGTGGCGAGCAGTACTTC
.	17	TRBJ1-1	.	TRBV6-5	CASSYSTLGARGTEAFF	TGTGCCAGCAGTTACTCGACCTTAGGGGCGAGAGGCACTGAAGCTTTCTTT
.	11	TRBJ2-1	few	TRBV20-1	CSAQATNEQFF	TGCAGTGCCCAGGCCACTAATGAGCAGTTCTTC
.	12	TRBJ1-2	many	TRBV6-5	CASGINSYGYTF	TGTGCCAGCGGGATTAACAGCTATGGCTACACCTTC
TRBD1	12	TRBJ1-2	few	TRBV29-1	CSGGQVNYGYTF	TGCAGCGGTGGACAGGTTAACTATGGCTACACCTTC
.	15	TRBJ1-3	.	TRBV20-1	CSARDRVGTGNTIYF	TGCAGTGCTAGAGACCGTGTCGGGACGGGAAACACCATATATTTT
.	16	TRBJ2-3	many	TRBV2	CASSAPAESSQNTQYF	TGTGCCAGCAGTGCTCCAGCGGAAAGCTCACAGAATACGCAGTATTTT
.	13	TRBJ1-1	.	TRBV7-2	CASSLAKPTEAFF	TGTGCCAGCAGCTTAGCGAAACCCACTGAAGCTTTCTTT
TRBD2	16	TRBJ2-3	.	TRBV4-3	CASSPGTSGNTDTQYF	TGCGCCAGCAGCCCGGGGACTAGCGGGAACACAGATACGCAGTATTTT
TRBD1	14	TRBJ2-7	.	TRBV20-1	CSAPDRAGDYEQYF	TGCAGTGCTCCGGACAGGGCAGGAGACTACGAGCAGTACTTC
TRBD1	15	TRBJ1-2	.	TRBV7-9	CASSPLQGTGYGYTF	TGTGCCAGCAGCCCACTACAGGGGACGGGTTATGGCTACACCTTC
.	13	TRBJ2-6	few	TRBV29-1	CSVAVSGANVLTF	TGCAGCGTGGCAGTCTCTGGGGCCAACGTCCTGACTTTC
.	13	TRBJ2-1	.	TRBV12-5	CASGRGSTNEQFF	TGTGCTAGTGGTCGCGGTAGTACAAATGAGCAGTTCTTC
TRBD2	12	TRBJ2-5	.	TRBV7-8	CAARGLAETQYF	TGTGCCGCCCGCGGACTAGCTGAGACCCAGTACTTC
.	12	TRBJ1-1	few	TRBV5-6	CASLVSGTEAFF	TGTGCCAGCCTCGTCTCGGGGACTGAAGCTTTCTTT
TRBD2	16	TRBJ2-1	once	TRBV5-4	CASSFRLADSYNEQFF	TGTGCCAGCAGCTTCAGGCTAGCGGACTCATACAATGAGCAGTTCTTC
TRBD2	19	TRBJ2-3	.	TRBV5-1	CASSEKIAGGPVSTDTQYF	TGCGCCAGCAGCGAAAAAATAGCGGGGGGGCCTGTTAGCACAGATACGCAGTATTTT
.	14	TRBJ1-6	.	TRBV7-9	CASSLAWADSPLHF	TGTGCCAGCAGCTTAGCGTGGGCGGATTCACCCCTCCACTTT